The rows below give T cell receptor beta chains drawn from one sample of a study of Graves' ophthalmopathy and Graves' hyperthyroidism. TCRdb called the multiplex PCR reads again in MiXCR, with one record for every CDR3 protein. Here the sample spans almost 750,000 distinct CDR3 sequences, 40% being singletons. The material sequenced was peripheral blood. All receptors derive from an adult man with Graves' ophthalmopathy. CDR3s include the opening cysteine and the closing phenylalanine or tryptophan. Fields, in order: V gene, J gene, D gene, clone size, CDR3 DNA, CDR3 protein. A D gene is named only where the DNA matches it firmly. Not all rows give a size; the values are once, few, many and, for expanded clones, a class.

TRBV2,TRBJ1-2,NA,many,TGTGCCAGCATACGTGGAGGACACCCAAGTTCAGGCTACACCTTC,CASIRGGHPSSGYTF
TRBV2,TRBJ2-7,NA,NA,TGTGCCAGCAGCTCGGGACTGTTTACTTACGAGCAGTACTTC,CASSSGLFTYEQYF
TRBV12-3/TRBV12-4,TRBJ1-1,NA,few,TGTGCCAGCAGTCAAAAGCTACACCGAATGAACACTGAAGCTTTCTTT,CASSQKLHRMNTEAFF
TRBV2,TRBJ1-2,NA,NA,TGTGCCAGCAGCCTCCCTCGATATGCTGAAGGCTACACCTTC,CASSLPRYAEGYTF
TRBV29-1,TRBJ2-5,NA,many,TGCAGCGTTGAATTCGGGACATTACAAGAGACCCAGTACTTC,CSVEFGTLQETQYF
TRBV4-3,TRBJ1-6,TRBD1,NA,TGCGCCAGCAGCCAAGGGACAGGGGGCTATAATTCACCCCTCCACTTT,CASSQGTGGYNSPLHF
TRBV10-3,TRBJ1-2,NA,NA,TGTGCCAGCAGCTTCGGGGGGCGGTTATATGGCTACACCTTC,CASSFGGRLYGYTF
TRBV7-9,TRBJ1-6,NA,NA,TGTGCCAGCAGCTTAATAGCCGGGGGAGGGGATTCACCCCTCCACTTT,CASSLIAGGGDSPLHF
TRBV25-1,TRBJ2-2,NA,NA,TGTGCCAGCAGTTACCCCCAGAATCCCGGGGAGCTGTTTTTT,CASSYPQNPGELFF
TRBV7-2,TRBJ2-7,NA,many,TGTGCCAGCAGCCTAACAAGGACCTACGAGCAGTACTTC,CASSLTRTYEQYF
TRBV19,TRBJ1-3,NA,many,TGTGCCGCCAAGCCAGGACACTCTGGAAACACCATATATTTT,CAAKPGHSGNTIYF
TRBV7-7,TRBJ2-5,NA,few,TGTGCTAGCAGCTCCGGACAGGCGGGGAGGTCCCAGTACTTC,CASSSGQAGRSQYF
TRBV15,TRBJ2-7,TRBD1,NA,TGTGCCACCAGCAAAAACAGGGGACCGGCCTACGAGCAGTACTTC,CATSKNRGPAYEQYF
TRBV2,TRBJ1-2,NA,many,TGTGCCAGCGTGCGGAACAGGGAACAATACACCTTC,CASVRNREQYTF
TRBV7-9,TRBJ2-2,NA,few,TGTGCCAGCAGCTGGTGGAACACCGGGGAGCTGTTTTTT,CASSWWNTGELFF
TRBV20-1,TRBJ2-5,NA,NA,TGCAGTGCTAGGGACCGACTAGGCACGGAGACCCAGTACTTC,CSARDRLGTETQYF
TRBV14,TRBJ1-4,NA,few,TGTGCCAGCAGCCTAAGGACATACTTTAATGAAAAACTGTTTTTT,CASSLRTYFNEKLFF
TRBV7-3,TRBJ1-2,NA,few,TGTGCCAGCAGCTTAGACGCCGGGACTAACTATGGCTACACCTTC,CASSLDAGTNYGYTF
TRBV12-3/TRBV12-4,TRBJ1-5,TRBD1,few,TGTGCCAGCAGTCGCGACAGGGGAGGCGATCAGCCCCAGCATTTT,CASSRDRGGDQPQHF
TRBV25-1,TRBJ1-4,NA,NA,TGTGCCAGCAGTGCTTGGTCCCGAGGGGAAAAACTGTTTTTT,CASSAWSRGEKLFF
TRBV7-2,TRBJ2-3,TRBD2,NA,TGTGCCAGCAGCTTAGGGCCTCGAGCGGGAGATTACACAGATACGCAGTATTTT,CASSLGPRAGDYTDTQYF
TRBV9,TRBJ2-7,NA,few,TGTGCCAGCAGCAAGACTAGGAGGGCGGTGTACGAGCAGTACTTC,CASSKTRRAVYEQYF
TRBV2,TRBJ2-5,TRBD1,NA,TGTGCCAGCGGGGACAGGGGCGCAATGGAGACCCAGTACTTC,CASGDRGAMETQYF
TRBV7-9,TRBJ1-1,NA,NA,TGTGCCAGCAGCTACGGGGTTCCGAACACTGAAGCTTTCTTT,CASSYGVPNTEAFF
TRBV20-1,TRBJ1-2,TRBD1,many,TGCAGTGCTAGTTTCATCGGACAGGGGGTTAATGGCTACACCTTC,CSASFIGQGVNGYTF
TRBV10-2,TRBJ1-6,NA,many,TGCGCCAGCAGAGACGGGAGGAATTCACCCCTCCACTTT,CASRDGRNSPLHF
TRBV20-1,TRBJ2-2,NA,few,TGCAGTGCTAGCGGTCTCGATGGTACCGGGGAGCTGTTTTTT,CSASGLDGTGELFF
TRBV9,TRBJ2-7,NA,NA,TGTGCCAGCAGTCAGTTGGGAGCGAGCGACGAGCAGTACTTC,CASSQLGASDEQYF
TRBV20-1,TRBJ2-2,NA,NA,TGCAGTGCAACCGGGACTCCGGGTAACACCGGGGAGCTGTTTTTT,CSATGTPGNTGELFF
TRBV15,TRBJ2-7,TRBD1,NA,TGTGCCACCAGCAGAGGAAGGGGGCCCTCCTACGAGCAGTACTTC,CATSRGRGPSYEQYF
TRBV11-2,TRBJ1-4,TRBD1,NA,TGTGCCAGCAGCCCCCGGGACAGGGGGGTTGAAAAACTGTTTTTT,CASSPRDRGVEKLFF
TRBV7-3,TRBJ2-2,NA,NA,TGTGCCAGCAGCTTAGGGCTTCGGGACACCGGGGAGCTGTTTTTT,CASSLGLRDTGELFF
TRBV4-3,TRBJ1-2,TRBD1,few,TGCGCCAGCAGCGCCAACCGGGACAGGGGCCTCTATGGCTACACCTTC,CASSANRDRGLYGYTF
TRBV10-1,TRBJ1-2,NA,many,TGCGCCACCCCCGCCAGCATTAACTATGGCTACACCTTC,CATPASINYGYTF
TRBV29-1,TRBJ2-7,NA,NA,TGCAGCGTACAGACACAACCCTACGAGCAGTACTTC,CSVQTQPYEQYF
TRBV9,TRBJ1-5,TRBD1,NA,TGTGCCAGCAGCGCGGATGGGACAGGAAATCAGCCCCAGCATTTT,CASSADGTGNQPQHF
TRBV10-3,TRBJ1-2,NA,NA,TGTGCCATCAGTGAGGATGACAAGCGATATTCTGGCTACACCTTC,CAISEDDKRYSGYTF
TRBV7-9,TRBJ1-1,NA,few,TGTGCCAGCAGCTTAGCCCAAACAGAGGGGGTCGGGACTGAAGCTTTCTTT,CASSLAQTEGVGTEAFF
TRBV5-1,TRBJ2-5,TRBD1,NA,TGCGCCAGCACCGGGACAGGGGGACAAGAGACCCAGTACTTC,CASTGTGGQETQYF
TRBV18,TRBJ1-1,NA,NA,TGTGCCAGCTCACCACGCGAGGGGAGGGAAGCTTTCTTT,CASSPREGREAFF
TRBV25-1,TRBJ1-6,NA,NA,TGTGCCAGCAGCGCACGGTTCTATAATTCACCCCTCCACTTT,CASSARFYNSPLHF
TRBV29-1,TRBJ2-5,NA,NA,TGCAGCGTTGAGCAGACAGGCCAAGAGACCCAGTACTTC,CSVEQTGQETQYF
TRBV10-3,TRBJ2-7,TRBD1,NA,TGTGCTAGAGACGGGACAGGGGGCGCCGAGCAGTACTTC,CARDGTGGAEQYF
TRBV29-1,TRBJ2-2,NA,many,TGCAGCACAATGTGGGACACCGGGGAGCTGTTTTTT,CSTMWDTGELFF
TRBV7-2,TRBJ1-2,NA,many,TGTGCCAGCAGCTTACATCTTAACTATGGCTACACCTTC,CASSLHLNYGYTF
TRBV19,TRBJ2-7,TRBD2,NA,TGTGCCAGCAGGCCGGCTAGCGGGAGAAGCCCCTACGAGCAGTACTTC,CASRPASGRSPYEQYF
TRBV12-3/TRBV12-4,TRBJ1-2,TRBD1,few,TGTGCCAGCAGTACACGGACAGGCTACTCCGATGGCTACACCTTC,CASSTRTGYSDGYTF